This T cell receptor (beta chain) is drawn from a study of blood T cell repertoires in COVID-19. Across the whole study: COVID-19 samples collected from the United States, Italy and Spain covered acute and convalescent phases. T cells, B-cell-depleted T cells, or PBMCs supplied cDNA or gDNA.

In the original workflow: Amplifying reference gene primers gave estimates of nucleated cell counts. The data were produced by immunoSEQ multiplex PCR, yet TCRdb's version contains in-frame clones alone and is incomplete. The V and J calls and clone size are taken from that table; D and trimming were inferred from the DNA. Of roughly 150,000 clones listed, 85% to 95% are singletons. Germline CDR1 reads KGHDR; CDR2 reads SFDVKD. The ends were cut back, 3 bases at V and 3 bases at J, with 6 bases in the middle. The CDR3 totals 13 residues. The chain is built from TRBV24-1 and TRBJ2-3; D is undetermined. The TCR comes from an older woman with COVID-19, enrolled during active disease. Sequenced sample: peripheral blood. The CDR3 DNA reads as TGTGCCACCAGTGATCTGTTTACAGATACGCAGTATTTT. Amino acids: CATSDLFTDTQYF.